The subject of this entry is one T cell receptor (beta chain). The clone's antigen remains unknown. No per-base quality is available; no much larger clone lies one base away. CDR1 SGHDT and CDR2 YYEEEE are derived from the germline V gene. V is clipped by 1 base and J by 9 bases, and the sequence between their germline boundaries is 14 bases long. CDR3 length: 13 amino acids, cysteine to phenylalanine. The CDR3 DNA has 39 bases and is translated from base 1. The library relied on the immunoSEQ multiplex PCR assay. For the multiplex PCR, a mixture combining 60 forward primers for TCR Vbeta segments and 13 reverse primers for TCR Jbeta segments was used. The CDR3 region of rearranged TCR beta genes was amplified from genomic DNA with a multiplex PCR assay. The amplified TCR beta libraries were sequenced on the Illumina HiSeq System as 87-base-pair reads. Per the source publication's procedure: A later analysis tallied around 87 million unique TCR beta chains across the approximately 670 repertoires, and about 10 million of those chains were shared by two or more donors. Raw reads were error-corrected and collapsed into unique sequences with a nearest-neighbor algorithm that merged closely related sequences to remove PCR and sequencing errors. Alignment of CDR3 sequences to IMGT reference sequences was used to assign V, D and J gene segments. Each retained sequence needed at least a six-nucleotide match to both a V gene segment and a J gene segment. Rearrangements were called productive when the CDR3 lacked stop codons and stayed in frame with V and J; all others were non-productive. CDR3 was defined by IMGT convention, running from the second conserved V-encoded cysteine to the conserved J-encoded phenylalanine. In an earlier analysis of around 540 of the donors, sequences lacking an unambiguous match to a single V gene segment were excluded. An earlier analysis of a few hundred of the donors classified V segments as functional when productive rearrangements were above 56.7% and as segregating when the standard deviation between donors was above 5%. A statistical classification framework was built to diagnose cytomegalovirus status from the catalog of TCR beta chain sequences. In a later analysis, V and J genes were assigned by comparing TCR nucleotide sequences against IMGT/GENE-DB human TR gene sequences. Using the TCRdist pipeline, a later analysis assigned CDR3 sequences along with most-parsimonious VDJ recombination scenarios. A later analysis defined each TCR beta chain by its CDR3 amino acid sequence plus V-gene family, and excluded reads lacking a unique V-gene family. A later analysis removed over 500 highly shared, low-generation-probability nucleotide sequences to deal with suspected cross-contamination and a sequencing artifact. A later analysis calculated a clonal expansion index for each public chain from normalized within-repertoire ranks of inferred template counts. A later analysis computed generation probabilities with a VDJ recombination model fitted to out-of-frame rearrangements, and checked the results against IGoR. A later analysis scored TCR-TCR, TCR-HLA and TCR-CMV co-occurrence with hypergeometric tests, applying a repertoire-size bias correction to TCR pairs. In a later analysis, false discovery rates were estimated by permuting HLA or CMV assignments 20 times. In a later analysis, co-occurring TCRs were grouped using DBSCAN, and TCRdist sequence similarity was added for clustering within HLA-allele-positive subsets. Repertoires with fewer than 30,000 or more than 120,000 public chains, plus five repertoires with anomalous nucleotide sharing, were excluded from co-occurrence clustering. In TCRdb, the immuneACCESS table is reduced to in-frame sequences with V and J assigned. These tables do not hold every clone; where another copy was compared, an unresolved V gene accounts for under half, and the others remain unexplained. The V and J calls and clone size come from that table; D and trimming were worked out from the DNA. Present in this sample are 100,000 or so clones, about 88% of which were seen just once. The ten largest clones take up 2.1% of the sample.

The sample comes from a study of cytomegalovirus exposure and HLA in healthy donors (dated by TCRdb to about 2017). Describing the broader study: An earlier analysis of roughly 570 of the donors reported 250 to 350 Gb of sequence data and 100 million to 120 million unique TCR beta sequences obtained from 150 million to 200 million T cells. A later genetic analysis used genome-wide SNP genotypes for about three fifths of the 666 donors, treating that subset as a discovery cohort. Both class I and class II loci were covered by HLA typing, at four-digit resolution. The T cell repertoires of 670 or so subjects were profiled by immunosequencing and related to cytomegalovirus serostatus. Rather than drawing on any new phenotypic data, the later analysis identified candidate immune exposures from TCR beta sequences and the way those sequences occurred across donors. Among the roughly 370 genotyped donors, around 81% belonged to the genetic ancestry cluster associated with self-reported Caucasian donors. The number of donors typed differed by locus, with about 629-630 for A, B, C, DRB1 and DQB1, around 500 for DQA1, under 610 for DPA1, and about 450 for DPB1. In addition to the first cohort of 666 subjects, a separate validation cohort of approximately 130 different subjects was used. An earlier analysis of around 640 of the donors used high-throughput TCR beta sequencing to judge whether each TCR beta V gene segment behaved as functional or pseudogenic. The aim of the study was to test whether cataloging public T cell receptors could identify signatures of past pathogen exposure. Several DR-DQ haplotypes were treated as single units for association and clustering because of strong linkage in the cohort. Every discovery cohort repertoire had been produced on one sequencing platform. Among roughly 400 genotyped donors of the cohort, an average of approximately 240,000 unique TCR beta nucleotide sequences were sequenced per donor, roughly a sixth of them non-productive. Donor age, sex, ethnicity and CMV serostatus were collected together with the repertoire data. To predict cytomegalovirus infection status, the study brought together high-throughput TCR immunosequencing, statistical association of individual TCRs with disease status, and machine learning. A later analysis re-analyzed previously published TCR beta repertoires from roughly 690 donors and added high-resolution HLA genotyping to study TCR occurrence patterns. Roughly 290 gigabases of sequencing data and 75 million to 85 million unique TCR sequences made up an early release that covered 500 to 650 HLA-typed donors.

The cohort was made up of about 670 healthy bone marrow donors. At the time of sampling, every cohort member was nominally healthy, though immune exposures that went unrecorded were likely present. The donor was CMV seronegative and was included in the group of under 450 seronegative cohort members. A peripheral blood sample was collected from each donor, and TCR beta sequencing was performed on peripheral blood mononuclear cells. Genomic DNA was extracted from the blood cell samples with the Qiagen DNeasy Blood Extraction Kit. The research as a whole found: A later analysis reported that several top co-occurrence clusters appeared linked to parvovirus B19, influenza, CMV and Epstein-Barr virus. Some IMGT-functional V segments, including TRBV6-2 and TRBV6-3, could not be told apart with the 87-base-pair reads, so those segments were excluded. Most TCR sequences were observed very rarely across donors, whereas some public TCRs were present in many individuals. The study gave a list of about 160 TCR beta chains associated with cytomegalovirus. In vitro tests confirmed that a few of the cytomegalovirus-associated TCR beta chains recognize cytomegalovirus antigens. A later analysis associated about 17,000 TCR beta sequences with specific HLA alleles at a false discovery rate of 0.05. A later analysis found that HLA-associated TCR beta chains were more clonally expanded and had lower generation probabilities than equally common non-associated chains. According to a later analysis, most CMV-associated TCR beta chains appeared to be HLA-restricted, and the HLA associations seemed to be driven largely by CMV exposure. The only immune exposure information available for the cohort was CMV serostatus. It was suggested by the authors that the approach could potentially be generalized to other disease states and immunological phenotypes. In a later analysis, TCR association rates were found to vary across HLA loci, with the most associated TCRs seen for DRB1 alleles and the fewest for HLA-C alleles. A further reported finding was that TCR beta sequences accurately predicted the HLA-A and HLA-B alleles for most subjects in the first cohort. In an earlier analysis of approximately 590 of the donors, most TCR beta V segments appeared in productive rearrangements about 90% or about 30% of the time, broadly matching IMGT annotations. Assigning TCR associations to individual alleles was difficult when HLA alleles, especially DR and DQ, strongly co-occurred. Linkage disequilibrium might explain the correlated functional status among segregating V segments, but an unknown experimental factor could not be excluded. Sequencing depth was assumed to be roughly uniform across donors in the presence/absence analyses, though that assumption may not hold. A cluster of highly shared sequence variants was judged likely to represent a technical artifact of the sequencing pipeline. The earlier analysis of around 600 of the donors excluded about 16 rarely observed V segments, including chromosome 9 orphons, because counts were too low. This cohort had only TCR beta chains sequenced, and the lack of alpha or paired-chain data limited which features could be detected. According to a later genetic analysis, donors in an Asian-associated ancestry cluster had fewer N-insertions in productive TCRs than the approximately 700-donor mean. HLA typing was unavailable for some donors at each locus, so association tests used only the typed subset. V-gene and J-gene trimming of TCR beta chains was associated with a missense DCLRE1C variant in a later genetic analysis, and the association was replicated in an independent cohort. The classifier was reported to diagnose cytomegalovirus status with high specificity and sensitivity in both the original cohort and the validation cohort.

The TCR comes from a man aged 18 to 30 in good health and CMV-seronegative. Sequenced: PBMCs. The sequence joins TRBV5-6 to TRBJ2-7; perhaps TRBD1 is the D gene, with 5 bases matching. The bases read TGTGCCAGCAGCTTGCAATGGGGCGGCCGGCAGTACTTC. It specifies CASSLQWGGRQYF.